The 22 T cell receptor beta chains below were found in one sample sequenced in a study of blood T cells in healthy people across ages. Next came a second PCR, run for about 7 to 12 cycles, which used a sample-barcoded 5' primer along with a J-beta primer mix. TCRdb used MiXCR to reprocess the 5' RACE reads, holding one entry per CDR3 protein. The sample contains roughly 1.7 million distinct CDR3 sequences, 30% to 40% of which appear only once. The source material was blood. The receptors were sampled from a woman aged 25 to 39 in good health.

This rearrangement joins TRBV5-1 to TRBJ1-1; 7 positions match TRBD1. Unmatched junction bases numbered 6, after V lost 1 base and J lost 3 bases. The germline V gene has CDR1 SGHRS and CDR2 YFSETQ. This CDR3 has 15 amino acids. DNA for the CDR3: TGCGCCAGCAGCTTGCCCAGGGACAGTTACACTGAAGCTTTCTTT. Translating gives CASSLPRDSYTEAFF.

The rearrangement links TRBV5-1 to TRBJ2-7; 15 bases are a match to TRBD2. J lost 3 bases, V lost 3 bases, and 1 base had no gene match. The CDR3 contains 15 residues. Germline loops: CDR1 SGHRS, CDR2 YFSETQ. CDR3 sequence reads: CASSWGLAGGYEQYF. The CDR3 region has the DNA TGCGCCAGCAGCTGGGGACTAGCGGGAGGCTACGAGCAGTACTTC.

The sample holds a few counts of this clonotype. The rearrangement links TRBV7-2 to TRBJ1-1; D remains ambiguous. The CDR3 is 15 amino acids. The ends were cut back, 7 bases at V and 0 bases at J, with 15 bases in the middle. Germline V gene data show CDR1 as SGHTA and CDR2 as FQGNSA. The CDR3 is CASTFSTGMNTEAFF. The CDR3 region has the DNA TGTGCCAGCACGTTCTCAACGGGCATGAACACTGAAGCTTTCTTT.

The rearrangement links TRBV6-1 to TRBJ2-3, with D unclear. V was clipped by 1 base and J by 8 bases, with 16 bases between them. The germline V gene encodes CDR1 MNHNS and CDR2 SASEGT. The CDR3 consists of 15 residues. For the CDR3, the DNA is TGTGCCAGCAGTGAAGGCTTCGGGCGGCGCGGTACGCAGTATTTT. Translation gives CASSEGFGRRGTQYF.

This clonotype was detected only a few times. This chain joins TRBV12-3 or TRBV12-4 and TRBJ2-5; possibly TRBD1 for D (5 bases). This CDR3 spans 15 amino acids. V was trimmed by 5 bases and J by 5 bases, leaving 18 bases between them. CDR3 in DNA: TGTGCCAGCAGTCAAGGGGCAGTAGGAGCTGAGACCCAGTACTTC. This encodes CASSQGAVGAETQYF.

V gene TRBV30 combines with J gene TRBJ1-2; D remains unclear. Germline lookup yields CDR1 GTSNPN and CDR2 SVGIG (reference sequence). The CDR3 is 13 amino acids. Trimming stripped 2 bases from V and 4 bases from J, with 11 bases between. This chain's CDR3 is CAWSSGQFYGYTF. The CDR3 DNA reads TGTGCCTGGAGTTCTGGGCAGTTCTATGGCTACACCTTC.

For the CDR3, the DNA is TGTGCCAGCCCCGCAGGGGGACGAGATGAGCAGTTCTTC. Amino acid sequence: CASPAGGRDEQFF. The gene calls are TRBV6-1 and TRBJ2-1; 7 bases are shared with TRBD1. The germline gives CDR1 MNHNS, CDR2 SASEGT. With 8 bases clipped from V and 8 bases from J, the junction kept 9 bases outside the gene matches. The CDR3 runs 13 residues.

The count of this clonotype is one. The missing conserved phenylalanine or tryptophan at the end of this CDR3 makes a read error likely. CDR3 nucleotide sequence: TGTGCCAGCAGCTTGAACGGACAGGGAGGCAATGAGCAGTTCGTC. Translating it yields CASSLNGQGGNEQFV. The chain joins TRBV5-5 to TRBJ2-1; 8 bases match TRBD1. This CDR3 spans 15 amino acids. Trimming took 1 base from V and 6 from J; bases not matched to a gene: 6. Germline V CDR1 and CDR2: SGHKS, YYEKEE (reference sequence).

This rearrangement joins TRBV7-8 to TRBJ2-1; D possibly corresponds to TRBD2 (6 bases). Deletions cut 3 bases from V and 3 bases from J, with 21 bases between. The CDR3 contains 18 residues. In germline, CDR1 is SGHVS, CDR2 FQNEAQ. CDR3 sequence (DNA): TGTGCCAGCAGCTTCAGTAGCGGAGGATCTTTGGGCTACAATGAGCAGTTCTTC. Its protein product is CASSFSSGGSLGYNEQFF.

CDR3 protein: CSAGGRFNSPLHF. CDR3 nucleotide sequence: TGCAGTGCTGGGGGGCGGTTTAATTCACCCCTCCACTTT. The chain is built from TRBV20-1 and TRBJ1-6; D perhaps matches TRBD1 (6 bases). Trimming removed 5 bases at V and 6 bases at J, with 11 bases between. The length of the CDR3 is 13 residues. CDR1 is DFQATT, CDR2 SNEGSKA, per germline (reference sequence).

A word on this clonotype: Sequence at one end of the junction differs from germline and may be a read error. This chain connects TRBV7-9 to TRBJ2-5; no definite D call. The germline V gene encodes CDR1 SEHNR and CDR2 FQNEAQ (reference sequence). The CDR3 contains 12 residues. The CDR3 sequence is CASSLAQETQCF. The CDR3, as DNA: TGTGCCAGCAGCTTAGCGCAGGAGACCCAGTGCTTC.

J is TRBJ2-3 and V is TRBV13, with 9 bases aligning to TRBD2. Trimming took 5 bases from V and 5 from J; bases not matched to a gene: 20. Germline V gene sequence: CDR1 PRHDT, CDR2 FYEKMQ (reference sequence). The CDR3 is 19 amino acids. Here the CDR3 reads CASSLGGLLAGARGDTQYF. CDR3 DNA sequence: TGTGCCAGCAGCCTCGGTGGATTGTTAGCGGGGGCCCGAGGAGATACGCAGTATTTT.

The V call is TRBV11-2, the J call TRBJ2-2; D ambiguous. This CDR3 is 16 amino acids long. V lost 2 bases and J 0 bases, leaving 10 bases between the germline ends. Germline V lookup: CDR1 SGHAT, CDR2 FQNNGV. The CDR3 region has the DNA TGTGCCAGCAGCTTATGGACCACTTCGAACACCGGGGAGCTGTTTTTT. Encoded protein: CASSLWTTSNTGELFF.

The rearrangement joins TRBV20-1 to TRBJ2-7; 9 bases fit TRBD1. CDR3 length equals 15 residues. V lost 3 bases, J lost 0 bases, and 6 bases stayed unmatched. Germline CDR1 reads DFQATT; CDR2 reads SNEGSKA (reference sequence). The CDR3 DNA follows: TGCAGTGCTAGGCCACCGACAGGGGGCTCCTACGAGCAGTACTTC. It translates to CSARPPTGGSYEQYF.

This clonotype was observed a few times. This chain links TRBV7-3 with TRBJ1-2; D possibly corresponds to TRBD1 (5 bases). With 2 bases removed from V and 6 bases from J, the gap between germline ends came to 13 bases. Germline V gene data show CDR1 as SGHTA and CDR2 as FQGTGA. This CDR3 spans 14 amino acids. The CDR3 DNA sequence: TGTGCCAGCAGCTTATTTCCGGGAGGGGATGGCTACACCTTC. Translation: CASSLFPGGDGYTF.

Here the CDR3 reads CASSYYRGQGNEQFF. CDR3 nucleotide sequence: TGTGCCAGCAGCTACTACAGGGGGCAGGGTAATGAGCAGTTCTTC. The rearrangement uses TRBV11-1 and TRBJ2-1; TRBD1 matches 9 bases. V dropped 4 bases and J dropped 7; count of bases not matched to a gene: 8. This CDR3 region has 15 residues. Germline V CDR1 and CDR2: SGHAT, FQDESV (reference sequence).

The J gene is TRBJ2-3, the V gene TRBV7-3; D is unresolved. V lost 5 bases and J 0 bases, leaving 9 bases between the germline ends. Germline CDR1 and CDR2: SGHTA and FQGTGA. This CDR3 is built from 14 residues. Here the CDR3 DNA reads TGTGCCAGCAGCCCCATCTCTAGCACAGATACGCAGTATTTT. Protein: CASSPISSTDTQYF.

At least ten counts were recorded for this clonotype. The chain couples TRBV4-1 to TRBJ2-3; D may be TRBD1 (6 bases). The V end was cut by 1 base, the J end by 3 bases, with 14 bases between. The CDR3 contains 16 residues. The germline gives CDR1 MGHRA, CDR2 YSYEKL. The CDR3 here is CASSQVRGIRTDTQYF. The CDR3 bases are TGCGCCAGCAGCCAAGTTAGGGGGATAAGAACAGATACGCAGTATTTT.

The chain combines TRBV5-1 with TRBJ2-7; 10 bases align to TRBD2. V lost 9 bases and J lost 4; bases outside the gene matches: 16. The germline V gene encodes CDR1 SGHRS and CDR2 YFSETQ. The CDR3 has 16 amino acids. The CDR3 reads CANRDGSASGSYEQYF. In nucleotides, the CDR3 is TGCGCCAACAGGGATGGGAGCGCTAGCGGGAGTTACGAGCAGTACTTC.

This clonotype came up a few times. The chain employs TRBV4-1 and TRBJ1-1; TRBD1 aligns across 8 bases. V shed 6 bases and J 5 bases; nucleotides not matched to a gene: 8. This CDR3 contains 14 residues. From germline, CDR1 is MGHRA and CDR2 YSYEKL. The DNA of the CDR3 is TGCGCCAGCAGACACTTTCAGGGGGCTACTGAAGCTTTCTTT. Translated, it gives CASRHFQGATEAFF.

In this sample, this clonotype turned up many times. The chain is built from TRBV4-1 and TRBJ1-2; the D is unclear. This CDR3 has 13 amino acids. V lost 1 base and J lost 5, with 8 bases in between. Germline-derived CDR1 and CDR2 are MGHRA and YSYEKL. DNA of the CDR3: TGCGCCAGCAGCCAAGTGGTCCAGTATGGCTACACCTTC. Protein sequence: CASSQVVQYGYTF.

This chain uses TRBV7-9 with TRBJ2-1, with a possible D match to TRBD2 (5 bases). CDR1 and CDR2 from the germline V gene are SEHNR and FQNEAQ (reference sequence). The CDR3 loop spans 16 amino acids. V was shortened by 5 bases and J by 0 bases, with 14 bases between the two germline ends. The CDR3 DNA follows: TGTGCCAGCAGCCCTAAAACAACTAGCTCCTACAATGAGCAGTTCTTC. It codes for CASSPKTTSSYNEQFF.